This T cell receptor (beta chain) came from a study of Tregs in tolerant kidney transplant recipients. Comments on this clone: Its antigen is not identified.

General study points: The small number of patients limits these findings pending further validation.

V lost 5 bases and J lost 8, with 24 bases in between. The CDR3 consists of 17 residues. Germline lookup yields CDR1 SEHNR and CDR2 FQNEAQ (reference sequence). The table came from immunoSEQ multiplex PCR; TCRdb's copy has only in-frame clones and leaves some out. The data show about 240,000 clones, 80% to 85% seen once. Input material: CD4+ T cells from blood. This chain joins TRBV7-9 and TRBJ1-4; D perhaps matches TRBD1 (6 bases). The TCR comes from a human donor in good health. CDR3 amino acids: CASSLRQVRDGEEKLFF. In nucleotides, the CDR3 is TGTGCCAGCAGCCTACGACAGGTCCGGGACGGGGAGGAAAAACTGTTTTTT.